This T cell receptor (beta chain) was identified in a study of Tregs in tolerant kidney transplant recipients. Concerning this clone itself: Its specificity is not known.

Whole-study results and caveats: Few patients were studied, so findings need validation in larger groups. This study did not directly address biological reproducibility.

Produced via immunoSEQ multiplex PCR; TCRdb's table is partial and in-frame only. The table includes 60,000 to 70,000 clones, just under 95% detected once. Material: CD8+ T cells from blood, obtained before the transplant. This clonotype was obtained from a human donor who received a combined kidney and bone marrow transplant.

The CDR3 is CASSLRGLLDTQYF. The CDR3 DNA reads as TGTGCCAGCAGCTTAAGGGGCCTGCTGGATACGCAGTATTTT. V is TRBV7-9 and J is TRBJ2-3; possible D gene TRBD1, 5 bases. Per germline, CDR1 SEHNR and CDR2 FQNEAQ (reference sequence). The V and J ends lost 2 bases and 6 bases respectively, with 12 bases between them. The CDR3 has 14 amino acids.